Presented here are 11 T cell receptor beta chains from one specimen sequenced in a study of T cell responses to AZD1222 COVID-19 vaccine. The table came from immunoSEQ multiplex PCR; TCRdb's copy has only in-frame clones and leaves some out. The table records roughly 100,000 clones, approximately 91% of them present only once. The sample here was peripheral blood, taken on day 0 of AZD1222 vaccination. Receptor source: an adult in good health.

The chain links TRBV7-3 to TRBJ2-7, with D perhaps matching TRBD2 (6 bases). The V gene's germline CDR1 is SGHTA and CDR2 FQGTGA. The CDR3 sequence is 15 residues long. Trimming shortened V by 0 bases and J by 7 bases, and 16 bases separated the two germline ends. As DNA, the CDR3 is TGTGCCAGCAGCTTAACAGCCGGGAGCCCGAGTGAGCAGTACTTC. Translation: CASSLTAGSPSEQYF. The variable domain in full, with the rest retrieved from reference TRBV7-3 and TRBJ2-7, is GAGVSQTPSNKVTEKGKYVELRCDPISGHTALYWYRQSLGQGPEFLIYFQGTGAADDSGLPNDRFFAVRPEGSVSTLKIQRTERGDSAVYLCASSLTAGSPSEQYFGPGTRLTVT.

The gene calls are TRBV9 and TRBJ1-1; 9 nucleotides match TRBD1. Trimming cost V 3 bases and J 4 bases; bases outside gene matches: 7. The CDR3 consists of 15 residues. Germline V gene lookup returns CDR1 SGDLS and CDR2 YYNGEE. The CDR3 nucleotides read TGTGCCAGCAGCGCAACCGGGACAGGGCTCACTGAAGCTTTCTTT. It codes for CASSATGTGLTEAFF.

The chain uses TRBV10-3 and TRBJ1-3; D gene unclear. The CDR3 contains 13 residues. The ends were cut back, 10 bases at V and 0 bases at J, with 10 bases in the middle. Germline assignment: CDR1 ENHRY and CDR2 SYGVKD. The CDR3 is CATLTSSGNTIYF. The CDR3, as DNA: TGTGCCACCCTCACAAGCTCTGGAAACACCATATATTTT.

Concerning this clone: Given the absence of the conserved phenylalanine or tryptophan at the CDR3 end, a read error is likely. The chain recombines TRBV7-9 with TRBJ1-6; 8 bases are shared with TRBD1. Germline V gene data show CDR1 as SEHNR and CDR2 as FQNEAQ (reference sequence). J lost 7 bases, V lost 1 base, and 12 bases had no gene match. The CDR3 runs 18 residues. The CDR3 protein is CASSLGDRSGIGNSPLHL. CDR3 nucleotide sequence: TGTGCCAGCAGCTTAGGGGACAGGAGCGGGATAGGAAATTCACCCCTCCACCTT.

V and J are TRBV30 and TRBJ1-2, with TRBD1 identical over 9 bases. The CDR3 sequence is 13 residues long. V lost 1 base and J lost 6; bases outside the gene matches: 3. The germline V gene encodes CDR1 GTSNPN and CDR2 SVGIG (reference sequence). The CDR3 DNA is TGTGCCTGGAGTGGGGACAGGGAGAATGGCTACACCTTC. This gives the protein CAWSGDRENGYTF.

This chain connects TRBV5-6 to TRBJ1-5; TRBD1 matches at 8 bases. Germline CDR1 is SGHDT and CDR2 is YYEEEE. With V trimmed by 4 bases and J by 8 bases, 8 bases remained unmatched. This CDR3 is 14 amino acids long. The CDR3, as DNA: TGTGCCAGCAGCCAACAGGGGGGCGAGGAGCCCCAGCATTTT. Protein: CASSQQGGEEPQHF.

The DNA of the CDR3 is TGTGCCAGCAGGACGGCGGAAAGCAATCAGCCCCAGCATTTT. This encodes CASRTAESNQPQHF. The V and J genes are TRBV6-5 and TRBJ1-5; D not certain. The V end lost 6 bases, the J end lost 1 base, and 10 bases lay between the germline ends. CDR1 MNHEY and CDR2 SVGAGI come from the germline V gene. The CDR3 has 14 residues.

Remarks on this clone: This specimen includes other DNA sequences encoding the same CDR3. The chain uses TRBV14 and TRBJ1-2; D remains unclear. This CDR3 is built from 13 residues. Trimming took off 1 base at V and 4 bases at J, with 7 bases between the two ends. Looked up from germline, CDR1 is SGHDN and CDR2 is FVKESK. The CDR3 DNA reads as TGTGCCAGCAGCCAAGGACGGACCTATGGCTACACCTTC. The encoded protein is CASSQGRTYGYTF.

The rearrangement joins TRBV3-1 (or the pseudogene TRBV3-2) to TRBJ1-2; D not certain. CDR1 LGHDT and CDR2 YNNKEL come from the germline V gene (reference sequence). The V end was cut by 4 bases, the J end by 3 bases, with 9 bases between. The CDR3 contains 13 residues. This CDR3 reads CASSPDPYYGYTF. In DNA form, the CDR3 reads TGTGCCAGCAGCCCTGATCCGTACTATGGCTACACCTTC.

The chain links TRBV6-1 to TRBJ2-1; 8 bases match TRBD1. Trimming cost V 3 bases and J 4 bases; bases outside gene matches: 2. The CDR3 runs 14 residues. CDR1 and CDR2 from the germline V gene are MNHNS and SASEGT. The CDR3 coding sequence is TGTGCCAGCAGTGAGGGGGACAGGTACAATGAGCAGTTCTTC. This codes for CASSEGDRYNEQFF.

The CDR3 region is CASSTTGGNEQFF. The CDR3, as DNA: TGTGCCAGCAGTACGACAGGGGGCAATGAGCAGTTCTTC. The V and J genes are TRBV12-3 or TRBV12-4 and TRBJ2-1, with 9 bases lining up with TRBD1. The CDR3 totals 13 residues. J gave up 6 bases and V 5 bases, and 2 bases lay outside the gene matches.